The 21 T cell receptor beta chains reported below all come from one sample, sequenced in a study of graft-versus-host responses after intestinal transplantation. Generated by immunoSEQ multiplex PCR, the TCRdb table keeps only in-frame clones and is missing some. This table has fewer than 20,000 clones, roughly 81% appearing once. Investigators treated the graft tissue so that it released intraepithelial and lamina propria lymphocytes. Sequenced material: ileum tissue, taken 14 days after transplant. The receptors were sampled from a human patient who received an intestinal transplant, so some T cells may come from the graft donor.

The V gene is TRBV10-3, the J gene TRBJ2-5, with D unclear. The CDR3 totals 14 residues. From germline, CDR1 is ENHRY and CDR2 SYGVKD. Trimming left V 0 bases short and J 3 bases short, with 8 bases between. DNA of the CDR3: TGTGCCATCAGTGAGTCGGGCCCCAAAGAGACCCAGTACTTC. Amino acids: CAISESGPKETQYF.

The V call is TRBV19, the J call TRBJ1-3; 7 bases align to TRBD1. CDR1 is LNHDA, CDR2 SQIVND, per germline (reference sequence). This CDR3 has 16 residues. The V segment lost 5 bases and the J segment 4 bases; nucleotides outside the gene matches: 11. The CDR3: CASSRLGTARGNTIYF. CDR3 nucleotide sequence: TGTGCCAGTAGTCGTCTCGGGACAGCAAGAGGAAACACCATATATTTT.

The chain couples TRBV19 to TRBJ2-7, with D possibly being TRBD1 (6 bases). The V and J ends lost 8 bases and 4 bases respectively, with 9 bases between them. This CDR3 contains 11 residues. CDR1 and CDR2 (germline): LNHDA, SQIVND (reference sequence). The CDR3 spells CASADRYEQYF. The CDR3 DNA reads TGTGCCAGTGCGGACAGATACGAGCAGTACTTC.

The V gene is TRBV7-9, the J gene TRBJ2-7; the D gene is possibly TRBD2 (6 bases). Trimming stripped 3 bases from V and 4 bases from J, with 13 bases between. The CDR3 is made up of 14 amino acids. Germline CDR1 and CDR2: SEHNR and FQNEAQ (reference sequence). Here the CDR3 DNA reads TGTGCCAGCAGCTTGCGGGATGGATTTTACGAGCAGTACTTC. Its protein product is CASSLRDGFYEQYF.

The gene calls are TRBV15 and TRBJ1-1, with 7 bases lining up with TRBD1. In germline, CDR1 is LNHNV, CDR2 YYDKDF (reference sequence). J gave up 6 bases and V 3 bases, and 4 bases lay outside the gene matches. The CDR3 has 13 amino acids. The CDR3 DNA reads as TGTGCCACCAGCAGGAGGGGGCAAGCTGAAGCTTTCTTT. This gives the protein CATSRRGQAEAFF.

Note on this clone: The sample has other DNA sequences that encode this CDR3 too. The rearrangement joins TRBV15 to TRBJ1-1; TRBD1 is a possible D gene (5 bases). Per the germline V gene, CDR1 is LNHNV and CDR2 is YYDKDF (reference sequence). The CDR3 contains 13 residues. V lost 2 bases, J lost 3 bases, and 7 bases lay in between. The CDR3 DNA reads TGTGCCACCAGCAGACAGACAGACACTGAAGCTTTCTTT. Its protein is CATSRQTDTEAFF. Together with reference TRBV15 and TRBJ1-1, the CDR3 gives the full variable domain: DAMVIQNPRYQVTQFGKPVTLSCSQTLNHNVMYWYQQKSSQAPKLLFHYYDKDFNNEADTPDNFQSRRPNTSFCFLDIRSPGLGDTAMYLCATSRQTDTEAFFGQGTRLTVV.

V gene TRBV19 combines with J gene TRBJ2-3, with 10 bases that match TRBD2. The CDR3 is made up of 15 amino acids. Germline loops: CDR1 LNHDA, CDR2 SQIVND (reference sequence). The J segment lost 6 bases and the V segment lost 7 bases, leaving 10 bases of the junction unmatched. CDR3 nucleotides: TGTGCCAGTACCGGGCTAGCGGGAGTCGGTGATACGCAGTATTTT. Translation: CASTGLAGVGDTQYF.

V gene TRBV6-5 combines with J gene TRBJ1-4; D is unclear. Deletions cut 4 bases from V and 14 bases from J, with 14 bases between. CDR1 MNHEY and CDR2 SVGAGI come from the germline V gene. The CDR3 loop spans 12 amino acids. The CDR3 nucleotides read TGTGCCAGCAGTTCCGCCCGGGCCGAGCTGTTTTTT. This codes for CASSSARAELFF.

In this sample, this clone turned up a few times. The rearrangement uses TRBV2 and TRBJ1-6, with D perhaps TRBD1 (6 bases). CDR3 length equals 15 residues. CDR1 is SNHLY, CDR2 FYNNEI, per germline. Trimming left V 4 bases short and J 5 bases short, with 12 bases between. CDR3 coding DNA: TGTGCCAGCAGTGTAAGGGCAGGGGATAATTCACCCCTCCACTTT. Protein product: CASSVRAGDNSPLHF.

This chain joins TRBV6-5 and TRBJ2-3, with 8 nucleotides matching TRBD1. V lost 6 bases, J lost 2 bases, and 4 bases stayed unmatched. CDR3 size: 14 residues. Germline CDR1 and CDR2: MNHEY and SVGAGI. This CDR3 reads CASSRQGHTDTQYF. The CDR3 nucleotides are TGTGCCAGCAGCCGACAGGGGCACACAGATACGCAGTATTTT.

DNA of the CDR3: TGTGCCAGTAGTTTGGGTGTAGGGGTAGATACGCAGTATTTT. The encoded protein is CASSLGVGVDTQYF. The V gene is TRBV19, the J gene TRBJ2-3; D perhaps matches TRBD1 (5 bases). V gave up 5 bases and J gave up 5 bases, with 14 bases separating them. Germline V gene data show CDR1 as LNHDA and CDR2 as SQIVND (reference sequence). CDR3 length equals 14 residues.

The gene calls are TRBV29-1 and TRBJ2-2; 7 nucleotides match TRBD2. CDR1 is SQVTM and CDR2 is ANQGSEA in the germline V gene. V gave up 3 bases and J gave up 4 bases; unmatched junction bases: 2. The CDR3 has 13 residues. The CDR3 coding sequence is TGCAGCGTTGAGACGGGGGGCACCGGGGAGCTGTTTTTT. Translation: CSVETGGTGELFF.

The chain carries TRBV4-1 and TRBJ1-6; TRBD1 is a possible D gene (5 bases). V was cut by 3 bases and J by 3 bases, with 15 bases left in between. The CDR3 covers 17 residues. Looked up from germline, CDR1 is MGHRA and CDR2 is YSYEKL. The CDR3 nucleotides read TGCGCCAGCAGCCACCAAGGGACGGGACTCTATAATTCACCCCTCCACTTT. It specifies CASSHQGTGLYNSPLHF.

This rearrangement joins TRBV2 to TRBJ1-1, with D uncertain. V shed 5 bases and J shed 2 bases, with 15 bases lying between them. This CDR3 is 15 amino acids long. Per the germline V gene, CDR1 is SNHLY and CDR2 is FYNNEI. Written as DNA, the CDR3 is TGTGCCAGCAGTAACCCGGTGGAGGGTAACACTGAAGCTTTCTTT. Residues: CASSNPVEGNTEAFF.

The chain is built from TRBV11-2 and TRBJ2-7, with D tentatively TRBD1 or TRBD2 (6 bases each). The ends were cut back, 6 bases at V and 0 bases at J, with 9 bases in the middle. Germline assignment: CDR1 SGHAT and CDR2 FQNNGV. The CDR3 has 13 amino acids. The CDR3 coding sequence is TGTGCCAGCAGGGGGGGCAGCTCCTACGAGCAGTACTTC. The encoded protein is CASRGGSSYEQYF. Looking up the rest from reference TRBV11-2 and TRBJ2-7 gives the full variable domain: EAGVAQSPRYKIIEKRQSVAFWCNPISGHATLYWYQQILGQGPKLLIQFQNNGVVDDSQLPKDRFSAERLKGVDSTLKIQPAKLEDSAVYLCASRGGSSYEQYFGPGTRLTVT.

The V and J genes are TRBV7-3 and TRBJ2-2; D ambiguous. Deletions cut 1 base from V and 1 base from J, with 10 bases between. There are 16 residues in the CDR3. Germline CDR1 is SGHTA and CDR2 is FQGTGA. CDR3 sequence: CASSLIGGRNTGELFF. The CDR3 nucleotides read TGTGCCAGCAGCTTAATAGGCGGTAGGAACACCGGGGAGCTGTTTTTT.

The chain employs TRBV5-8 and TRBJ1-1, with a tentative D call TRBD1 (5 bases). This CDR3 is built from 13 residues. Germline CDR1 SGHTS, CDR2 YDEGEE. The ends were cut back, 4 bases at V and 7 bases at J, with 14 bases in the middle. This CDR3 reads CASSPPGDVEAFF. CDR3 nucleotides: TGTGCCAGCAGCCCGCCGGGGGACGTTGAAGCTTTCTTT. Together with reference TRBV5-8 and TRBJ1-1, the CDR3 gives the full variable domain: EAGVTQSPTHLIKTRGQQATLRCSPISGHTSVYWYQQALGLGLQFLLWYDEGEERNRGNFPPRFSGRQFPNYSSELNVNALELEDSALYLCASSPPGDVEAFFGQGTRLTVV.

J is TRBJ1-5 and V is TRBV18; D gene unclear. This CDR3 spans 15 amino acids. Germline CDR1 KGHSH, CDR2 LQKENI. Trimming pared 3 bases from V and 2 bases from J, leaving 11 bases between. In DNA form, the CDR3 reads TGTGCCAGCTCACCCGCTTCAAGAGGCAATCAGCCCCAGCATTTT. It encodes CASSPASRGNQPQHF. The full variable domain, completed using reference TRBV18 and TRBJ1-5, is NAGVMQNPRHLVRRRGQEARLRCSPMKGHSHVYWYRQLPEEGLKFMVYLQKENIIDESGMPKERFSAEFPKEGPSILRIQQVVRGDSAAYFCASSPASRGNQPQHFGDGTRLSIL.

This clone was picked up a small number of times. The gene calls are TRBV4-1 and TRBJ1-3; 7 bases match TRBD1. The CDR3 totals 13 residues. Per the germline V gene, CDR1 is MGHRA and CDR2 is YSYEKL. With V trimmed by 0 bases and J by 15 bases, 8 bases remained unmatched. This CDR3 reads CASSQDGTGAGYF. The CDR3 DNA reads as TGCGCCAGCAGCCAAGATGGCACAGGGGCGGGATATTTT.

The genes are TRBV18 and TRBJ2-7; 12 positions agree with TRBD2. J lost 2 bases, V lost 6 bases, and 2 bases had no gene match. Germline-derived CDR1 and CDR2 are KGHSH and LQKENI. The length of the CDR3 is 14 residues. CDR3 region: CASSGLAGTYEQYF. The CDR3 coding sequence is TGTGCCAGCTCGGGACTAGCGGGTACCTACGAGCAGTACTTC.

The rearrangement uses TRBV19 and TRBJ2-1, with TRBD1 identical over 9 bases. J gave up 7 bases and V 9 bases, and 4 bases lay outside the gene matches. The V gene's germline CDR1 is LNHDA and CDR2 SQIVND (reference sequence). The length of the CDR3 is 12 residues. Here the CDR3 reads CARGQGENEQFF. CDR3 sequence (DNA): TGTGCCAGGGGACAGGGTGAAAATGAGCAGTTCTTC.